This entry concerns a single TCR beta chain. Original processing notes: Using reference gene primer amplification, nucleated cell counts were estimated. Produced via immunoSEQ multiplex PCR; TCRdb's table is partial and in-frame only. V, J and clone size are those of that table, while D and trimming were read from the DNA. Of under 200,000 clones listed, about 83% were seen once; the top ten hold approximately 10%. These data are taken from a study of blood T cell repertoires in COVID-19. Study-wide context: Nucleic acid was either cDNA or gDNA, and it came from T cells, B-cell-depleted T cells, or PBMCs.

The germline CDR1 and CDR2 sequences are MDHEN and SYDVKM. V trimming: 6 bases; J trimming: 3 bases; junction bases outside the gene matches: 5. This CDR3 has 14 amino acids. The chain employs TRBV28 and TRBJ1-5; TRBD1 matches at 7 bases. This sequence originates from a woman aged 70-85 years with COVID-19, enrolled during active disease. The sequenced sample was peripheral blood. CDR3 residues: CASRKGQFNQPQHF. The CDR3 coding sequence is TGTGCCAGCAGAAAGGGACAGTTCAATCAGCCCCAGCATTTT. The full variable domain, rest sourced from reference TRBV28 and TRBJ1-5, is DVKVTQSSRYLVKRTGEKVFLECVQDMDHENMFWYRQDPGLGLRLIYFSYDVKMKEKGDIPEGYSVSREKKERFSLILESASTNQTSMYLCASRKGQFNQPQHFGDGTRLSIL.